This TCR beta chain was sequenced in a study of blood T cell repertoires in COVID-19. Study context: Acute and convalescent COVID-19 specimens originated in the United States, Italy and Spain.

Libraries were prepared by immunoSEQ multiplex PCR; TCRdb keeps only in-frame clonotypes and omits some of them. The table lists approximately 210,000 clones, 81% of them singletons. Clinical histories supplied by participants themselves formed the basis of cohort assignment. The sample taken for sequencing was PBMCs or T cells enriched from blood (not recorded which). This sequence originates from a woman between 45 and 60 years old with acute COVID-19.

The CDR3 DNA reads as TGTGCCAGCGAGAGGGGGAATCAGCCCCAGCATTTT. It specifies CASERGNQPQHF. The chain joins TRBV6-4 to TRBJ1-5, with a possible D match to TRBD1 (6 bases). The CDR3 loop spans 12 amino acids. Trimming shortened V by 8 bases and J by 4 bases, and 9 bases separated the two germline ends. CDR1 is MRHNA and CDR2 is SNTAGT in the germline V gene.